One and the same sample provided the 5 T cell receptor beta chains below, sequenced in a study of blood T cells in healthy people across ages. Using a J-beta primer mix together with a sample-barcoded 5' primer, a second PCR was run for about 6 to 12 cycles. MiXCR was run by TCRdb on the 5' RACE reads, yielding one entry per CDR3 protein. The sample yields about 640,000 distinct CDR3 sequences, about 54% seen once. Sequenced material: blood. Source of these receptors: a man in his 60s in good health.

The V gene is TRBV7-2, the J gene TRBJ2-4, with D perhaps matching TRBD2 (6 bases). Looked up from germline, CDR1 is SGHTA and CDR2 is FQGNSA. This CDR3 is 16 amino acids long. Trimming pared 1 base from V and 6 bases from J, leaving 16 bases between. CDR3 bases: TGTGCCAGCAGCTTAGGTGGCAGGGAGGCTGGAAACATTCAGTACTTC. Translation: CASSLGGREAGNIQYF. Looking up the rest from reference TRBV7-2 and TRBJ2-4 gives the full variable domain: GAGVSQSPSNKVTEKGKDVELRCDPISGHTALYWYRQSLGQGLEFLIYFQGNSAPDKSGLPSDRFSAERTGGSVSTLTIQRTQQEDSAVYLCASSLGGREAGNIQYFGAGTRLSVL.

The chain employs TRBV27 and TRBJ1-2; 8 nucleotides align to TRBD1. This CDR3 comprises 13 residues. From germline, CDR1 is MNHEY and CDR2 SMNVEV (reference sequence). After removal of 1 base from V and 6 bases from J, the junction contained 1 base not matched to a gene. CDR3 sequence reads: CASSLLTGDGYTF. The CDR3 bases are TGTGCCAGCAGTTTATTGACAGGGGATGGCTACACCTTC.

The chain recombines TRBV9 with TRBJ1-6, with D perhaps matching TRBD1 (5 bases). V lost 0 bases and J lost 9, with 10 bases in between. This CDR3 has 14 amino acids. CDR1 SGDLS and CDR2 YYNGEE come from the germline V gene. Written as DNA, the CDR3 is TGTGCCAGCAGCGTAGTTGGGGGGACTTCACCCCTCCACTTT. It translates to CASSVVGGTSPLHF.

The CDR3 bases are TGTGCCAGCACTTGGGGGGATGGACGCAACAATGAGCAGTTCTTC. This codes for CASTWGDGRNNEQFF. The rearrangement links TRBV6-6 to TRBJ2-1; the D gene is possibly TRBD2 (6 bases). Trimming cost V 7 bases and J 5 bases, with 18 bases left between them. The germline CDR1 and CDR2 sequences are MNHNY and SVGAGI (reference sequence). This CDR3 is 15 amino acids long.

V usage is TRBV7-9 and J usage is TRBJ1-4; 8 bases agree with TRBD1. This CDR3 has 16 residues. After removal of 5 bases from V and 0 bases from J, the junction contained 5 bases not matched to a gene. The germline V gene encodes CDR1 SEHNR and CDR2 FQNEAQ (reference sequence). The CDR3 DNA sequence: TGTGCCAGCAGCCCAGGGGGCGGCCCAACTAATGAAAAACTGTTTTTT. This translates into CASSPGGGPTNEKLFF.